The 19 T cell receptor beta chains below all came from one sample that was sequenced in a study of shared clonotypes between healthy human individuals. Sequencing was performed with immunoSEQ multiplex PCR; in TCRdb, only in-frame clones are kept and a portion is missing. The sample holds more than 1.2 million clones, approximately 98.5% seen once. The sample taken for sequencing was naive CD4+ T cells sorted from blood. Regarding subset: CD45RA+ positively selected. These receptors originate from a young man in good health.

The CDR3 DNA sequence: TGTGCCAGCAGTTACTCGACAAGAGGGGTTTCCTACGAGCAGTACTTC. As protein: CASSYSTRGVSYEQYF. This chain links TRBV6-6 with TRBJ2-7; tentatively, D is TRBD1 or TRBD2 (5 bases each). The germline V and J ends were trimmed by 0 bases and 1 base, with 13 bases remaining between them. Germline CDR1 reads MNHNY; CDR2 reads SVGAGI (reference sequence). The CDR3 is 16 amino acids.

This clone was seen a single time. The CDR3 DNA reads as TGTGCCACCAGCAGAGTAGTGTCCCTGGGACAAGAGACCCAGTACTTC. It codes for CATSRVVSLGQETQYF. The chain employs TRBV15 and TRBJ2-5; D unclear. Germline CDR1 and CDR2: LNHNV and YYDKDF (reference sequence). Between the trimmed V and J ends, which lost 1 base and 2 bases, there was a span of 14 bases. This CDR3 comprises 16 residues.

This CDR3 is CASSPSGRGDTQYF. The DNA for the CDR3 is TGCGCCAGCAGCCCTAGCGGGAGGGGTGATACGCAGTATTTT. This rearrangement joins TRBV4-3 to TRBJ2-3; 12 nucleotides match TRBD2. Trimming took 4 bases from V and 6 from J; bases not matched to a gene: 2. The CDR3 totals 14 residues. The germline V gene has CDR1 LGHNA and CDR2 YSLEER.

V is TRBV5-5 and J is TRBJ2-1; TRBD2 matches 8 bases. The junction had 5 bases not matched to a gene; V was cut back by 5 bases and J by 13 bases. CDR1 and CDR2 from the germline V gene are SGHKS and YYEKEE (reference sequence). This CDR3 spans 11 amino acids. The CDR3 region is CASSSSGFQFF. In nucleotides, the CDR3 is TGTGCCAGCAGTTCTAGCGGGTTTCAGTTCTTC.

This chain connects TRBV9 to TRBJ2-7; TRBD2 might be the D (5 bases). The CDR3 is made up of 15 amino acids. Trimming removed 3 bases from V and 2 bases from J, with 15 bases in between. Germline V lookup: CDR1 SGDLS, CDR2 YYNGEE. The CDR3 DNA reads TGTGCCAGCAGCGCCTCGCCGGGGATTCCCTACGAGCAGTACTTC. Residues: CASSASPGIPYEQYF.

The chain couples TRBV5-6 to TRBJ1-5, with TRBD1 matching over 9 bases. CDR3 length: 16 amino acids. Trimming at V came to 5 bases and at J to 4 bases, leaving 10 bases not matched to a gene. Germline V gene data show CDR1 as SGHDT and CDR2 as YYEEEE. CDR3 sequence (DNA): TGTGCCAGCAGTAGAGGGACAGGGAGTCGAAATCAGCCCCAGCATTTT. Protein product: CASSRGTGSRNQPQHF. Supplemented by reference TRBV5-6 and TRBJ1-5, the full variable domain reads DAGVTQSPTHLIKTRGQQVTLRCSPKSGHDTVSWYQQALGQGPQFIFQYYEEEERQRGNFPDRFSGHQFPNYSSELNVNALLLGDSALYLCASSRGTGSRNQPQHFGDGTRLSIL.

CDR3 sequence reads: CASSVSPYSGNTIYF. CDR3 in DNA: TGTGCCAGCAGCGTGAGTCCTTACTCTGGAAACACCATATATTTT. This chain joins TRBV9 and TRBJ1-3, with D uncertain. CDR1 is SGDLS, CDR2 YYNGEE, per germline. V was trimmed by 2 bases and J by 0 bases, leaving 9 bases between them. This CDR3 has 15 residues.

The chain combines TRBV7-9 with TRBJ2-3; maybe TRBD1 (6 bases). In germline, CDR1 is SEHNR, CDR2 FQNEAQ (reference sequence). CDR3 size: 15 residues. The V and J ends lost 4 bases and 0 bases respectively, with 11 bases between them. Here the CDR3 DNA reads TGTGCCAGCAGCTCCCTCAGGGGTAGCACAGATACGCAGTATTTT. The encoded protein is CASSSLRGSTDTQYF. The full variable domain, its missing parts supplied by reference TRBV7-9 and TRBJ2-3, is DTGVSQNPRHKITKRGQNVTFRCDPISEHNRLYWYRQTLGQGPEFLTYFQNEAQLEKSRLLSDRFSAERPKGSFSTLEIQRTEQGDSAMYLCASSSLRGSTDTQYFGPGTRLTVL.

V gene TRBV30 combines with J gene TRBJ2-6; D remains unclear. This CDR3 region has 13 residues. Germline CDR1 and CDR2: GTSNPN and SVGIG (reference sequence). The V end lost 5 bases, the J end lost 0 bases, and 5 bases lay between the germline ends. CDR3 sequence reads: CAWGVSGANVLTF. DNA for the CDR3: TGTGCCTGGGGAGTCTCTGGGGCCAACGTCCTGACTTTC.

A word on this clone: Mismatch with germline at one junction end may stem from a read error. The chain uses TRBV7-2 and TRBJ2-7; 8 bases map to TRBD1. This CDR3 comprises 12 residues. Germline V gene lookup returns CDR1 SGHTA and CDR2 FQGNSA. This CDR3 reads CASSLRQGRMDF. As DNA, the CDR3 is TGTGCCAGCAGCTTGCGACAGGGGCGTATGGACTTC.

Comments on this clone: The identical CDR3 is also encoded by other nucleotide sequences in the sample. As DNA, the CDR3 is TGTGCCAGCAGCCCCCGGGATAGAAGAAATCACAATGAGCAGTTCTTC. It codes for CASSPRDRRNHNEQFF. The rearrangement joins TRBV7-9 to TRBJ2-1, with D maybe TRBD2 (5 bases). V lost 5 bases, J lost 5 bases, and 19 bases lay in between. CDR1 is SEHNR and CDR2 is FQNEAQ in the germline V gene (reference sequence). This CDR3 region has 16 residues.

The chain recombines TRBV7-9 with TRBJ2-1; the match to TRBD2 covers 16 bases. Trimming cost V 5 bases and J 7 bases; bases outside gene matches: 11. This CDR3 has 18 residues. The germline CDR1 and CDR2 sequences are SEHNR and FQNEAQ (reference sequence). The CDR3 DNA sequence: TGTGCCAGCAGCCCTCCGGGACTAGCGGGAGGGTCTGGGAATGAGCAGTTCTTC. Translating gives CASSPPGLAGGSGNEQFF.

The rearrangement uses TRBV5-1 and TRBJ2-7; 14 bases fit TRBD2. The trim removed 0 bases at V and 4 bases at J, leaving 18 bases unmatched. This CDR3 is 21 amino acids long. Germline V gene lookup returns CDR1 SGHRS and CDR2 YFSETQ. The CDR3 DNA reads as TGCGCCAGCAGCTTGGGCCTGCAGGGCCCGGGACTAGCGGGAGTACCGTACGAGCAGTACTTC. Protein: CASSLGLQGPGLAGVPYEQYF.

The chain has TRBV9 and TRBJ2-5; a possible D gene is TRBD2 (5 bases). The CDR3 sequence is 12 residues long. V gave up 4 bases and J gave up 5 bases, with 9 bases separating them. Germline lookup yields CDR1 SGDLS and CDR2 YYNGEE. CDR3 in amino acids: CASSYPGETQYF. The CDR3 coding sequence is TGTGCCAGCAGCTACCCGGGGGAGACCCAGTACTTC.

V usage is TRBV7-2 and J usage is TRBJ1-1, with unresolved D. Per the germline V gene, CDR1 is SGHTA and CDR2 is FQGNSA. The CDR3 is made up of 13 amino acids. Trimming removed 5 bases from V and 4 bases from J, with 11 bases in between. The CDR3 DNA is TGTGCCAGCAGCCCCGGATCCTCCACTGAAGCTTTCTTT. The encoded protein is CASSPGSSTEAFF. Supplemented by reference TRBV7-2 and TRBJ1-1, the full variable domain reads GAGVSQSPSNKVTEKGKDVELRCDPISGHTALYWYRQSLGQGLEFLIYFQGNSAPDKSGLPSDRFSAERTGGSVSTLTIQRTQQEDSAVYLCASSPGSSTEAFFGQGTRLTVV.

The J gene is TRBJ1-5, the V gene TRBV2, with D maybe TRBD1 (5 bases). CDR1 is SNHLY and CDR2 is FYNNEI in the germline V gene. The CDR3 totals 14 residues. The V gene lost 6 bases and the J gene lost 3 bases, with 12 bases spanning the gap. The CDR3, as DNA: TGTGCCAGCAGGCCTGGGGCGCCCAATCAGCCCCAGCATTTT. Protein: CASRPGAPNQPQHF.

This clone was seen only once. The chain employs TRBV2 and TRBJ1-1; D may be TRBD1 (6 bases). Trimming took 5 bases from V and 7 from J, leaving 17 bases between them. CDR3 length: 14 amino acids. The germline gives CDR1 SNHLY, CDR2 FYNNEI. As DNA, the CDR3 is TGTGCCAGCAGTAACCAACAGGGTTGGAATGAAGCTTTCTTT. It is translated as CASSNQQGWNEAFF. Together with reference TRBV2 and TRBJ1-1, the CDR3 gives the full variable domain: EPEVTQTPSHQVTQMGQEVILRCVPISNHLYFYWYRQILGQKVEFLVSFYNNEISEKSEIFDDQFSVERPDGSNFTLKIRSTKLEDSAMYFCASSNQQGWNEAFFGQGTRLTVV.

The rearrangement links TRBV29-1 to TRBJ1-1, with a weak D call TRBD1 (5 bases). Trimming took 4 bases from V and 4 from J, leaving 13 bases between them. The CDR3 runs to 13 residues. Germline-derived CDR1 and CDR2 are SQVTM and ANQGSEA. CDR3 DNA: TGCAGCGTTGGACAGCCGGGAGCCACTGAAGCTTTCTTT. This gives the protein CSVGQPGATEAFF.

This clone was picked up one time. The genes are TRBV6-1 and TRBJ2-5; D is possibly TRBD2 (6 bases). Trimming took off 1 base at V and 5 bases at J, with 11 bases between the two ends. This CDR3 spans 14 amino acids. Germline-derived CDR1 and CDR2 are MNHNS and SASEGT. CDR3 nucleotides: TGTGCCAGCAGTGAAGGGCAGGGAGGCGAGACCCAGTACTTC. Protein: CASSEGQGGETQYF.